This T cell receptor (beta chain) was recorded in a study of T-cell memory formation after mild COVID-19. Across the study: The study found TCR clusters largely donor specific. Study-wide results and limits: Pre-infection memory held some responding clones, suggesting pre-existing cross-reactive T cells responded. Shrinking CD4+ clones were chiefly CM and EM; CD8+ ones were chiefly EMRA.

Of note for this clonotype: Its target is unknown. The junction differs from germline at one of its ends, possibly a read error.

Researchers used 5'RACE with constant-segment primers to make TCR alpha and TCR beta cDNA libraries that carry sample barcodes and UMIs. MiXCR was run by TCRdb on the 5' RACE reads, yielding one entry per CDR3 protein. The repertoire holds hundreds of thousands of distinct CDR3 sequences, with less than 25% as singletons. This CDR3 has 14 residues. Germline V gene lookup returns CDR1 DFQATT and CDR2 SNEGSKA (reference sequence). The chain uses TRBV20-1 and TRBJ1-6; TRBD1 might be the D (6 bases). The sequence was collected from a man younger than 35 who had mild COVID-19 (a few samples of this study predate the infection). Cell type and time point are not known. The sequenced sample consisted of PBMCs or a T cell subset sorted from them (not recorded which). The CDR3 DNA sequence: TGCAGTGCTAGAGATCTCAGGGGTGGATCACCCATCCACTTT. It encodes CSARDLRGGSPIHF.